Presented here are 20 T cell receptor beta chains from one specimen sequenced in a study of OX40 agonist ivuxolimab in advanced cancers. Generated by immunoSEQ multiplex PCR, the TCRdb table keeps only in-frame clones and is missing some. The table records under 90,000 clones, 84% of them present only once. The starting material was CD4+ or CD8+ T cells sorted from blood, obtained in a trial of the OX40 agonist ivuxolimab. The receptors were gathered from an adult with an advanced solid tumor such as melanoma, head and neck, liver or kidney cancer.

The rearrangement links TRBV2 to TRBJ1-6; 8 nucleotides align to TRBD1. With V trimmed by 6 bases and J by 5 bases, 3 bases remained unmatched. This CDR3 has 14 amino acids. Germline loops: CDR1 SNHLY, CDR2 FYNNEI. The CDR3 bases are TGTGCCAGCAGGACAGGGGTAGATAATTCACCCCTCCACTTT. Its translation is CASRTGVDNSPLHF.

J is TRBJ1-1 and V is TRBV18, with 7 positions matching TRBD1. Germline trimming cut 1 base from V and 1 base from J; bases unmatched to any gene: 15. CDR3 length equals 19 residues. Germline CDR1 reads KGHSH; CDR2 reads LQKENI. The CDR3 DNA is TGTGCCAGCTCACCACTCGGGGACAGAAGCCAATTATCGAACACTGAAGCTTTCTTT. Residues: CASSPLGDRSQLSNTEAFF.

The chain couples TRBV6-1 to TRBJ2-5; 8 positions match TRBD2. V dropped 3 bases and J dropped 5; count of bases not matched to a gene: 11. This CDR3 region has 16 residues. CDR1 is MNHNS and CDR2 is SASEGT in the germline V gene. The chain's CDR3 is CASSEGPGGATETQYF. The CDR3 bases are TGTGCCAGCAGTGAGGGACCCGGGGGGGCCACGGAGACCCAGTACTTC.

CDR3 loop: CASSLLVSGANVLTF. The CDR3 DNA is TGTGCCAGCAGCTTGTTAGTTTCTGGGGCCAACGTCCTGACTTTC. The chain carries TRBV5-5 and TRBJ2-6; D remains unclear. The CDR3 has 15 residues. V dropped 1 base and J dropped 1 base, with 6 bases sitting between them. Germline-derived CDR1 and CDR2 are SGHKS and YYEKEE (reference sequence).

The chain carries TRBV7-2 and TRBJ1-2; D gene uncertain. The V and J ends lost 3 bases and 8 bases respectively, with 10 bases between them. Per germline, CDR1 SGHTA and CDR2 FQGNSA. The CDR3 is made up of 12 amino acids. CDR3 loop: CASSFPGYGYTF. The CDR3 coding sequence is TGTGCCAGCAGCTTCCCAGGTTACGGCTACACCTTC. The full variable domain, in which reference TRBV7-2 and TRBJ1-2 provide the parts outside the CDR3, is GAGVSQSPSNKVTEKGKDVELRCDPISGHTALYWYRQSLGQGLEFLIYFQGNSAPDKSGLPSDRFSAERTGGSVSTLTIQRTQQEDSAVYLCASSFPGYGYTFGSGTRLTVV.

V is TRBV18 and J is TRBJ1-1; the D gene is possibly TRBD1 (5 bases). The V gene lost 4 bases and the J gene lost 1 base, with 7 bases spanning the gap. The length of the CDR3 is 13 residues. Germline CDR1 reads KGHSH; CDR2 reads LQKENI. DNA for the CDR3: TGTGCCAGCTCACGCGGGGCGAACACTGAAGCTTTCTTT. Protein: CASSRGANTEAFF. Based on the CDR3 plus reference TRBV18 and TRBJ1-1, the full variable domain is NAGVMQNPRHLVRRRGQEARLRCSPMKGHSHVYWYRQLPEEGLKFMVYLQKENIIDESGMPKERFSAEFPKEGPSILRIQQVVRGDSAAYFCASSRGANTEAFFGQGTRLTVV.

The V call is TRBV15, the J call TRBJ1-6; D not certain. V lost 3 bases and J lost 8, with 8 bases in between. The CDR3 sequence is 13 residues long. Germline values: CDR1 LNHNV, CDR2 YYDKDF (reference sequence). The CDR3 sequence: CATSSRTDSPLHF. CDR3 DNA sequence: TGTGCCACCAGCAGTAGAACGGATTCACCCCTCCACTTT.

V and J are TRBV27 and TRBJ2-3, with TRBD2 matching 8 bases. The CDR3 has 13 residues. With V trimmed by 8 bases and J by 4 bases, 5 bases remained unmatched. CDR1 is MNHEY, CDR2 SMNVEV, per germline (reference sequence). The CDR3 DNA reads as TGTGCCAGCCAACTGACTAGCGCAGATACGCAGTATTTT. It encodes CASQLTSADTQYF.

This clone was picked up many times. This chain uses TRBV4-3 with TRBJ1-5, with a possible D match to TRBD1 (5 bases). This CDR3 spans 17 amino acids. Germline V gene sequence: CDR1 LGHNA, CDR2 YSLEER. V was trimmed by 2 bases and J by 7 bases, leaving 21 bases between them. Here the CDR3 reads CASSQSPGPGTGQPQHF. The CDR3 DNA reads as TGCGCCAGCAGCCAATCCCCCGGGCCTGGGACTGGGCAGCCCCAGCATTTT.

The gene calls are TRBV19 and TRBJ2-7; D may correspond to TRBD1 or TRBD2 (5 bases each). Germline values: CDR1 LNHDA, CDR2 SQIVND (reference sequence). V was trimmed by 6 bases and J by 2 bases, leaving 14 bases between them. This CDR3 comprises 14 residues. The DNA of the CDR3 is TGTGCCAGTAGAGACCCGGGACGGACCTACGAGCAGTACTTC. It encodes CASRDPGRTYEQYF.

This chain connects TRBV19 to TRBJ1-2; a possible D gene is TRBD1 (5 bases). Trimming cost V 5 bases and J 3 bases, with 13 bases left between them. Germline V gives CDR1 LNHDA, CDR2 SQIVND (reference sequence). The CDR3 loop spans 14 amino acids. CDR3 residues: CASSARGTHYGYTF. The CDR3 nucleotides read TGTGCCAGTAGTGCTCGGGGGACTCACTATGGCTACACCTTC.

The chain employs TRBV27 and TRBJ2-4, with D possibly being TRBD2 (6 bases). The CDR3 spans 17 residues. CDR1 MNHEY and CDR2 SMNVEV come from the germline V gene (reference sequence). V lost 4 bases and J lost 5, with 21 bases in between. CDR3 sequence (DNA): TGTGCCAGCAGTTCGGGGACTGGGCGCGCCCCCCAAAACATTCAGTACTTC. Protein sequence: CASSSGTGRAPQNIQYF.

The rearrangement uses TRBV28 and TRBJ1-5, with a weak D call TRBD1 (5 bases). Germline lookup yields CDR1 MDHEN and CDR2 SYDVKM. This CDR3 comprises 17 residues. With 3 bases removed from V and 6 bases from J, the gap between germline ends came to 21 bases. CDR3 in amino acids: CASSLVRAYRGSQPQHF. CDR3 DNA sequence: TGTGCCAGCAGTTTGGTACGGGCCTACCGGGGCAGTCAGCCCCAGCATTTT.

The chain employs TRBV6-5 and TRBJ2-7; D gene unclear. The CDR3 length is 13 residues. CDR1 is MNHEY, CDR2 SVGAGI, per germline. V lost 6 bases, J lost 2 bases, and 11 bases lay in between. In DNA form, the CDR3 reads TGTGCCAGCAGAACCGATGGCGCCTACGAGCAGTACTTC. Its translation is CASRTDGAYEQYF.

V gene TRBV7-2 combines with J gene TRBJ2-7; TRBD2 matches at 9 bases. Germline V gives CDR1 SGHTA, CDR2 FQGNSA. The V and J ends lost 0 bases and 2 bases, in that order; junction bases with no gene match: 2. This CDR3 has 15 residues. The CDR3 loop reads CASSLASSGTYEQYF. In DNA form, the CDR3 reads TGTGCCAGCAGCTTAGCGTCTAGCGGGACCTACGAGCAGTACTTC.

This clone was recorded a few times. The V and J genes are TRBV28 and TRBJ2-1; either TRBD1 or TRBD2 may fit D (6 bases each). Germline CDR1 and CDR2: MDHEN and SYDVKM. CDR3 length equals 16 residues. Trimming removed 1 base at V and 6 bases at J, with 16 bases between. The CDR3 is CASSLFGGRFGNEQFF. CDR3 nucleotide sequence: TGTGCCAGCAGTTTATTTGGGGGGCGATTTGGCAATGAGCAGTTCTTC.

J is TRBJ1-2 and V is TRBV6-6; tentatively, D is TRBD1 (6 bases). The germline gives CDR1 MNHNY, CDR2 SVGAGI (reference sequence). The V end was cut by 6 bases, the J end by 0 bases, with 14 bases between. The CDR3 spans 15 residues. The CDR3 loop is CASREGGRANYGYTF. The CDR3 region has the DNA TGTGCCAGCAGAGAAGGGGGGCGAGCTAACTATGGCTACACCTTC.

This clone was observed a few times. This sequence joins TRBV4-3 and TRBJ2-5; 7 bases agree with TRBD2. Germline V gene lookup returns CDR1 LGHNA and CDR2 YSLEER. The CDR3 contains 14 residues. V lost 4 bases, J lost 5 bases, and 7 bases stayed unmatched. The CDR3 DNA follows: TGCGCCAGCAGCCTAGGAACGGGAGGCGAGACCCAGTACTTC. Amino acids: CASSLGTGGETQYF.

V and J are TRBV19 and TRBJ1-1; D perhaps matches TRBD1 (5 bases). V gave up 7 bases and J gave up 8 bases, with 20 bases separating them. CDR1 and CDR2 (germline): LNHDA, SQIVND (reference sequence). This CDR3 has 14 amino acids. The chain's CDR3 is CASIVRGPRKEAFF. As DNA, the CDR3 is TGTGCCAGTATTGTAAGGGGACCCCGTAAGGAAGCTTTCTTT.

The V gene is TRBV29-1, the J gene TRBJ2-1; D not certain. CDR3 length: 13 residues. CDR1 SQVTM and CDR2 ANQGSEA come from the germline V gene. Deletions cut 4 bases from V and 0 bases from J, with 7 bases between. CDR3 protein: CSVGLTSYNEQFF. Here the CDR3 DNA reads TGCAGCGTTGGACTGACCTCCTACAATGAGCAGTTCTTC.